Sequencing of this T cell receptor beta chain was carried out in a study of blood T cell repertoires in COVID-19. Study-wide context: The United States, Italy and Spain were the sources of the acute and convalescent COVID-19 samples. The analysed material was cDNA or gDNA that came from T cells, B-cell-depleted T cells, or PBMCs.

Germline assignment: CDR1 GTSNPN and CDR2 SVGIG (reference sequence). J lost 5 bases, V lost 2 bases, and 3 bases had no gene match. This CDR3 is 14 amino acids long. Authors' processing steps: Estimated nucleated cell counts came from reference gene primer amplification. Using immunoSEQ multiplex PCR, the repertoire was profiled, and TCRdb retains in-frame clones only, with some absent. V and J calls and clone size are copied from that table; D and trimming were computed from the DNA. The data show some 60,000 clones, with about four fifths seen just once and roughly 3.6% held by the top ten. The chain recombines TRBV30 with TRBJ1-4; 9 nucleotides line up with TRBD1. Sequenced input: peripheral blood. This clonotype originated in a woman older than 75 with acute or convalescent COVID-19. CDR3 bases: TGTGCCTGGAGTATTACAGGGGGCAATGAAAAACTGTTTTTT. It translates to CAWSITGGNEKLFF.